This T cell receptor (beta chain) is from a study of T cell responses to AZD1222 COVID-19 vaccine. Study-wide findings and caveats: A rise in Spike-specific TCR breadth and depth followed two AZD1222 doses. Unmutated variant regions are reportedly the target of nearly half of TCRs that are spike-specific. At baseline, just 6 or 7 AZD1222 recipients tested seropositive. Most donors were white British, females outnumbered males, and clonal diversity was possibly underestimated.

Only in-frame clones appear in the TCRdb table, and some are missing; sequencing was by immunoSEQ multiplex PCR. The sample yields roughly 180,000 clones, about 87% seen once. CDR3 length: 15 amino acids. The germline gives CDR1 MNHEY, CDR2 SVGAGI. Trimming left V 3 bases short and J 4 bases short, with 14 bases between. About this clone itself: The antigen is unknown.

Sequencing was performed on peripheral blood, taken on day 0 of MenACWY control vaccination. The chain recombines TRBV6-5 with TRBJ2-3; TRBD1 might be the D (5 bases). The sequence was obtained from an adult in good health. In DNA form, the CDR3 reads TGTGCCAGCAGTTATGCCCAGGGCCGGGCAGATACGCAGTATTTT. Its protein product is CASSYAQGRADTQYF.